This TCR beta chain was retrieved from a study of T cells after yellow fever vaccination. Whole-study findings and limits: A weaker secondary response peaked on day 5, the primary on day 15.

After removal of 3 bases from V and 9 bases from J, the junction contained 10 bases not matched to a gene. The CDR3 has 15 residues. CDR1 and CDR2 (germline): KGHSH, LQKENI. TCRdb re-called the 5' RACE reads through MiXCR, storing one row per CDR3 protein. The table has under 400,000 distinct CDR3 sequences, more than 9% seen once. Remarks on this clonotype: Its specificity is not known.

The rearrangement joins TRBV18 to TRBJ2-1, with TRBD1 identical over 8 bases. This clonotype was obtained from a young man who received the YFV17D yellow fever vaccine. The sample here was PBMCs, taken on the day of the first yellow fever vaccination. The CDR3 sequence is CASSPGTGPPGEQFF. The CDR3 region has the DNA TGTGCCAGCTCACCCGGGACAGGCCCCCCTGGTGAGCAGTTCTTC.